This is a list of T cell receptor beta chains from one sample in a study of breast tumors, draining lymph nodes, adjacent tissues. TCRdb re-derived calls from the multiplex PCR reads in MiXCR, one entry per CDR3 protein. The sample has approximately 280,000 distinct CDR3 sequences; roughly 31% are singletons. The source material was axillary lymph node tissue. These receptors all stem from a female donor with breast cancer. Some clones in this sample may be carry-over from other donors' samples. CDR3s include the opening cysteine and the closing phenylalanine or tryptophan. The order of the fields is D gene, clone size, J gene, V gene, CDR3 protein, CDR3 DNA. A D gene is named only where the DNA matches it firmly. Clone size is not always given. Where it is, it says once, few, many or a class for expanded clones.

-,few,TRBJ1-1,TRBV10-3,CAISEEEGNTEAFF,TGTGCCATCAGTGAGGAGGAGGGCAACACTGAAGCTTTCTTT
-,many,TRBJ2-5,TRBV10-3,CAIRDSSGETQYF,TGTGCCATCAGGGACTCCTCAGGTGAGACCCAGTACTTC
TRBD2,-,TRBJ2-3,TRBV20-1,CSARTSGTGDTQYF,TGCAGTGCTCGGACTAGCGGGACTGGAGATACGCAGTATTTT
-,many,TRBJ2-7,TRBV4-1,CASSHLMQGGGYEQYF,TGCGCCAGCAGCCACTTGATGCAGGGGGGAGGCTACGAGCAGTACTTC
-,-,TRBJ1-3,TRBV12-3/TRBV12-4,CAERQTGSGNTIYF,TGTGCCGAGAGGCAGACCGGCTCTGGAAACACCATATATTTT
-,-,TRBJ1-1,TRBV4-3,CASSQDLRGTEAFF,TGCGCCAGCAGCCAAGATCTGCGAGGCACTGAAGCTTTCTTT
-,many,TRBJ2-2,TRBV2,CASTRSRNTGELFF,TGTGCCAGCACGAGGTCGAGAAACACCGGGGAGCTGTTTTTT
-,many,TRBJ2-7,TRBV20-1,CSAERGMPYEQYF,TGCAGTGCGGAACGGGGGATGCCCTACGAGCAGTACTTC
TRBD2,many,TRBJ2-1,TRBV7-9,CASSFGGGNEQFF,TGTGCCAGCAGCTTTGGGGGGGGCAATGAGCAGTTCTTC
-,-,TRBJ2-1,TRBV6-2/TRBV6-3,CASSYGMWGRSYNEQFF,TGTGCCAGCAGTTACGGAATGTGGGGAAGATCCTACAATGAGCAGTTCTTC
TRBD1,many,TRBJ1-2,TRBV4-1,CASSQDQDRGIYGYTF,TGCGCCAGCAGCCAAGACCAGGACAGGGGAATCTATGGCTACACCTTC
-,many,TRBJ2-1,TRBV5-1,CASSLALGTIYNEQFF,TGCGCCAGCAGCTTGGCCCTCGGAACCATCTACAATGAGCAGTTCTTC
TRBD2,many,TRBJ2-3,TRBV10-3,CATSLADTDTQYF,TGTGCCACCTCACTAGCGGACACAGATACGCAGTATTTT
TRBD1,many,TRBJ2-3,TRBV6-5,CASSLNRGQNTQYF,TGTGCCAGCAGCCTCAACAGGGGGCAGAATACGCAGTATTTT